The T cell receptor (beta chain) under discussion was sequenced for a study of T cells after yellow fever vaccination. Across the whole study: Low-cell-number fractions were prepared with SMART-Seq v4 Ultra Low Input. Whole-study findings and limits: FACS-sorted repertoires could contain abundant clonotypes contaminating from the bulk population. Clones from primary vaccination mostly reappeared after the booster (around 96% CD4, 88% CD8).

This clonotype has more than one count but fewer than ten. No antigen is known for it. CDR1 is MNHEY and CDR2 is SVGEGT in the germline V gene. The CDR3 is 12 residues long. V was pared by 6 bases and J by 1 base, with 4 bases between. Template switching with 5'RACE generated the TCR cDNA and added a universal primer site and UMIs. TCRdb itself ran the 5' RACE reads through MiXCR, one entry per CDR3 protein. The table lists 450,000 to 550,000 distinct CDR3 sequences, 21% of them singletons. The sequence was obtained from a man in his late teens or twenties who received the YFV17D yellow fever vaccine. Sequenced here: PBMCs, sampled roughly 23 days after the first yellow fever vaccination. The V gene is TRBV6-2 or TRBV6-3, the J gene TRBJ1-5; D is undetermined. The CDR3 nucleotides are TGTGCCAGCAGAACCAGCAATCAGCCCCAGCATTTT. This encodes CASRTSNQPQHF.